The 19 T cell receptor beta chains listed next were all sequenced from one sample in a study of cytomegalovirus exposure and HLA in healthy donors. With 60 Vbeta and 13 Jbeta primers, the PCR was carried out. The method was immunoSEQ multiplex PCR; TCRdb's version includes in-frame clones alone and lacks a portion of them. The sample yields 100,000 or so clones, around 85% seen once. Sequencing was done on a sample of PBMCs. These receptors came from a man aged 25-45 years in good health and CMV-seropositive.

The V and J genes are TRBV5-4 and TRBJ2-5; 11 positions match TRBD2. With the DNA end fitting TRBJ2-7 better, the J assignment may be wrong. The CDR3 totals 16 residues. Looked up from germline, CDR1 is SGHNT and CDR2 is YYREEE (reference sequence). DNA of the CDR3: TGTGCCAGCAGCTTCTCTAGCGGGGGGTTGGTGTACGAGCAGTACTTC. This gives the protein CASSFSSGGLVYEQYF.

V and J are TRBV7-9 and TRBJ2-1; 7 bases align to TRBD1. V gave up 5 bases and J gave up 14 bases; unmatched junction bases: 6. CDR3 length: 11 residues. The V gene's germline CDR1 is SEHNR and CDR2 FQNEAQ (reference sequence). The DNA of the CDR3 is TGTGCCAGCAGCCAGGGGGAGTCGGAGTTCTTC. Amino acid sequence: CASSQGESEFF. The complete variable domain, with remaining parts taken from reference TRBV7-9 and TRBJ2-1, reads DTGVSQNPRHKITKRGQNVTFRCDPISEHNRLYWYRQTLGQGPEFLTYFQNEAQLEKSRLLSDRFSAERPKGSFSTLEIQRTEQGDSAMYLCASSQGESEFFGPGTRLTVL.

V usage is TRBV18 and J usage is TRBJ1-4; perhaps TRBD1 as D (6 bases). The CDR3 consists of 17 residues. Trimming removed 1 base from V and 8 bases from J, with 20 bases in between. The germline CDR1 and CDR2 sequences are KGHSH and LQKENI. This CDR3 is CASSPLALGGAREKLFF. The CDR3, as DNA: TGTGCCAGCTCACCACTTGCGCTCGGGGGGGCAAGGGAAAAACTGTTTTTT.

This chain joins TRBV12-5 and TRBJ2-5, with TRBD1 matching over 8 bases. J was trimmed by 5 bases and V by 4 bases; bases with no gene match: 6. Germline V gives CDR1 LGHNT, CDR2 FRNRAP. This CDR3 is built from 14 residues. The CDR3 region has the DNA TGTGCTAGTGGTTCAGCAGGGGGCGGGGAGACCCAGTACTTC. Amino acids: CASGSAGGGETQYF. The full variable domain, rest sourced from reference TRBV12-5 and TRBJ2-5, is DARVTQTPRHKVTEMGQEVTMRCQPILGHNTVFWYRQTMMQGLELLAYFRNRAPLDDSGMPKDRFSAEMPDATLATLKIQPSEPRDSAVYFCASGSAGGGETQYFGPGTRLLVL.

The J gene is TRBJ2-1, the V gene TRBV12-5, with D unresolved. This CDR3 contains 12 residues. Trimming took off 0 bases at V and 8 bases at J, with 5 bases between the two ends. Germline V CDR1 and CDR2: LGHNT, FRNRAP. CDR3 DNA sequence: TGTGCTAGTGGTTTGGTACGCGATGAGCAGTTCTTC. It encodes CASGLVRDEQFF.

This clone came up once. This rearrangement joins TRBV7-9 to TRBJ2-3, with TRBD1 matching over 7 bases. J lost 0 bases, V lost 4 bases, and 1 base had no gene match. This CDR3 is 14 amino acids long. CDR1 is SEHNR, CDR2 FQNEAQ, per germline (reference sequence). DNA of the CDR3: TGTGCCAGCAGCTCGACAGGGAGCACAGATACGCAGTATTTT. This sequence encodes CASSSTGSTDTQYF.

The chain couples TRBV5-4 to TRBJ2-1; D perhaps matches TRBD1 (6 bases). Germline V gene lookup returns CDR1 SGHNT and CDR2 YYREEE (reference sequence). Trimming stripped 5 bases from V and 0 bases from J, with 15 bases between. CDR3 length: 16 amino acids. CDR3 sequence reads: CASSYPGVSSYNEQFF. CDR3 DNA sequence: TGTGCCAGCAGTTACCCAGGGGTTAGCTCCTACAATGAGCAGTTCTTC.

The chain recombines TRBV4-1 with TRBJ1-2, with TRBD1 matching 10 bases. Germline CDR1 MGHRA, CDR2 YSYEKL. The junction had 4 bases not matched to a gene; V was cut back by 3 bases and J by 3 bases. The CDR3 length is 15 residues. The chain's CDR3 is CASSQGQGRDYGYTF. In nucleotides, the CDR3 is TGCGCCAGCAGCCAGGGACAGGGGAGAGACTATGGCTACACCTTC.

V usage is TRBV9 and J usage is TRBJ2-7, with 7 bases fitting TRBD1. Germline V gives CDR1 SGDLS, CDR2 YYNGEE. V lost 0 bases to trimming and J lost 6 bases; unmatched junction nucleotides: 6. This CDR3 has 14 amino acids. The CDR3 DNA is TGTGCCAGCAGCGTAGAAACAGGGGTTGGCGAGCAGTACTTC. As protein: CASSVETGVGEQYF.

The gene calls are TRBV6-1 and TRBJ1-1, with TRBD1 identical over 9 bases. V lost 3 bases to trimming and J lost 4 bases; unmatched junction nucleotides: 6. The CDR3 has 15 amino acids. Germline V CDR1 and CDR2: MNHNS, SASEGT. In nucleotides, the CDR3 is TGTGCCAGCAGTGACATCGACAGGGGGTTCACTGAAGCTTTCTTT. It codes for CASSDIDRGFTEAFF.

This CDR3 is CASSLAGAYNEQFF. The CDR3 region has the DNA TGTGCCAGCAGCTTAGCGGGGGCTTACAATGAGCAGTTCTTC. The chain employs TRBV7-9 and TRBJ2-1; D may be TRBD1 (6 bases). Between the trimmed V and J ends, which lost 0 bases and 4 bases, there was a span of 7 bases. CDR3 length: 14 amino acids. CDR1 is SEHNR and CDR2 is FQNEAQ in the germline V gene (reference sequence).

The CDR3: CATSRDRQGANEQYF. The DNA for the CDR3 is TGTGCCACCAGCAGAGATCGACAGGGGGCGAACGAGCAGTACTTC. The chain carries TRBV15 and TRBJ2-7, with 10 bases aligning to TRBD1. Germline V gene data show CDR1 as LNHNV and CDR2 as YYDKDF (reference sequence). This CDR3 is built from 15 residues. Trimming cost V 0 bases and J 5 bases; bases outside gene matches: 4.

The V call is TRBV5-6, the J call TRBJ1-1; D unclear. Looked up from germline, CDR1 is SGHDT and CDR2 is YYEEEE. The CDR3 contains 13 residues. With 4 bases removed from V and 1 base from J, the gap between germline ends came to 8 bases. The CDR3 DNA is TGTGCCAGCAGCCTGGGAGGGAACACTGAAGCTTTCTTT. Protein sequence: CASSLGGNTEAFF.

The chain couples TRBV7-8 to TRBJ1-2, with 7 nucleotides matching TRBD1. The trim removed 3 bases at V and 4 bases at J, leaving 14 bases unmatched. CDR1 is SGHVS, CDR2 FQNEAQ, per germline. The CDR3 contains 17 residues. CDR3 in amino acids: CASSLGGTEDKTYGYTF. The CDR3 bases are TGTGCCAGCAGCTTGGGCGGGACAGAGGATAAGACCTATGGCTACACCTTC.

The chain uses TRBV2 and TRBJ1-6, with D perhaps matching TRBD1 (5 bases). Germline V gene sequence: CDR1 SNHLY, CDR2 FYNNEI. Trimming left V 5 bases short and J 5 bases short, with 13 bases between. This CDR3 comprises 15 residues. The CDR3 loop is CASSPWGVNNSPLHF. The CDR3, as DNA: TGTGCCAGCAGTCCCTGGGGGGTTAATAATTCACCCCTCCACTTT.

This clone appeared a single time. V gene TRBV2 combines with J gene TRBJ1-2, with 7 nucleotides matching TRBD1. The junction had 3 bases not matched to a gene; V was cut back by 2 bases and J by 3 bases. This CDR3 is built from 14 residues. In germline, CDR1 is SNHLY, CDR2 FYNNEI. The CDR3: CASSERQGYYGYTF. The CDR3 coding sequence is TGTGCCAGCAGTGAACGACAGGGATACTATGGCTACACCTTC.

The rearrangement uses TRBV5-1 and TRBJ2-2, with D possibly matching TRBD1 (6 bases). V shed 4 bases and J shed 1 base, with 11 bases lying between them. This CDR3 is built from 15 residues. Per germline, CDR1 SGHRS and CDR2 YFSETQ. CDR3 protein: CASSADRLNTGELFF. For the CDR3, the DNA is TGCGCCAGCAGCGCCGACAGGCTGAACACCGGGGAGCTGTTTTTT.

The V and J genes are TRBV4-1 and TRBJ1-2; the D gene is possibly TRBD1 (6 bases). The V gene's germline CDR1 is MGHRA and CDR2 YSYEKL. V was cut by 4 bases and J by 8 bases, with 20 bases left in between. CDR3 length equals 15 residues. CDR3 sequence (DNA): TGCGCCAGCAGCCGCGGCGGAAACAGGGAGGGGGGCTACACCTTC. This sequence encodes CASSRGGNREGGYTF.

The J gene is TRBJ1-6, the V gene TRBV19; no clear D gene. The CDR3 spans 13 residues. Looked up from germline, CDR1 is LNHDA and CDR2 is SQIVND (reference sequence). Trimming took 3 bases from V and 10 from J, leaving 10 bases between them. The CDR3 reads CASSIEYSSPLHF. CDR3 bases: TGTGCCAGTAGTATCGAGTACTCCTCACCCCTCCACTTT.